This T cell receptor (beta chain) was identified during a study of blood T cell repertoires in COVID-19. Data came from immunoSEQ multiplex PCR; TCRdb stores just in-frame clones and leaves some out. The sample lists under 250,000 clones; approximately 89% were seen once. This clone has a handful of counts. V lost 0 bases to trimming and J lost 7 bases, with 12 bases between them. This CDR3 comprises 14 residues. In germline, CDR1 is SEHNR, CDR2 FQNEAQ (reference sequence). The chain links TRBV7-9 to TRBJ1-2, with TRBD1 as a possible D gene (6 bases). The specimen was PBMCs or T cells enriched from blood (not recorded which). This sequence was found in a woman aged 30 to 39 who had been exposed to COVID-19. CDR3 sequence: CASSLARGPIGYTF. The CDR3 bases are TGTGCCAGCAGCTTAGCCAGGGGTCCTATTGGCTACACCTTC. Supplemented by reference TRBV7-9 and TRBJ1-2, the full variable domain reads DTGVSQNPRHKITKRGQNVTFRCDPISEHNRLYWYRQTLGQGPEFLTYFQNEAQLEKSRLLSDRFSAERPKGSFSTLEIQRTEQGDSAMYLCASSLARGPIGYTFGSGTRLTVV.